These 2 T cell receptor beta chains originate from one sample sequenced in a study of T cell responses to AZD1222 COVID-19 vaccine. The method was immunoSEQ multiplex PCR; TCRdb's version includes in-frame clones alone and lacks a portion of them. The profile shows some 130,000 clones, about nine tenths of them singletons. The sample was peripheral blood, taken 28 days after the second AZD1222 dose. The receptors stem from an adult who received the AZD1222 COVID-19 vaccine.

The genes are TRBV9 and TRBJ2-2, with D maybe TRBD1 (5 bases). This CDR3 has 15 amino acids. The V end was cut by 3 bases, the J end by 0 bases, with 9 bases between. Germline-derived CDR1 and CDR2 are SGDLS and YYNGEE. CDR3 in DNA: TGTGCCAGCAGCGAACAGGCAACGAACACCGGGGAGCTGTTTTTT. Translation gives CASSEQATNTGELFF.

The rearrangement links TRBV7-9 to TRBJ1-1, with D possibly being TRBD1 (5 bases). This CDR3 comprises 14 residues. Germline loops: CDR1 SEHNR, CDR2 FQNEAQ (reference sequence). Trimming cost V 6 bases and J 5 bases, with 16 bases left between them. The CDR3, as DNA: TGTGCCAGCAGAGAGACGGGGGTTGGAACTGAAGCTTTCTTT. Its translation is CASRETGVGTEAFF.